These T cell receptor beta chains were read from a single sample in a study of early T cells in non-severe SARS-CoV-2 infection. TCRdb called the 5' RACE reads again in MiXCR, with one record for every CDR3 protein. The table records 62,000 or so distinct CDR3 sequences, roughly a tenth of them present only once. Sequencing used whole blood. These receptors were collected from an adult who was a healthcare worker with PCR-confirmed SARS-CoV-2 infection or an uninfected control (not recorded which). Both conserved end residues are part of each CDR3. A D gene is named only where the DNA matches it firmly. The size entry is marked missing in some rows and otherwise reads once, few, many or a size class.

DNA: TGTGCCAGCAGAAAGATTATTGGGTACACTGAAGCTTTCTTT
CDR3: CASRKIIGYTEAFF
size: NA
length: 14
J: TRBJ1-1
V: TRBV14
D: NA

DNA: TGTGCCAGCAGCTGGACTAGCGGGGCCACAGATACGCAGTATTTT
CDR3: CASSWTSGATDTQYF
size: many
length: 15
J: TRBJ2-3
V: TRBV7-9
D: TRBD2

DNA: TGTGCCAGCAGCTCAAGGACTAGTCCCGAGGCAGATACGCAGTATTTT
CDR3: CASSSRTSPEADTQYF
size: NA
length: 16
J: TRBJ2-3
V: TRBV5-4
D: TRBD2

DNA: TGTGCCAGCACGTCGGGACAGAAAGAAGAGACCCAGTACTTC
CDR3: CASTSGQKEETQYF
size: many
length: 14
J: TRBJ2-5
V: TRBV5-4
D: TRBD1

DNA: TGTGCCTTTCGGTTGAGCTACACCTTC
CDR3: CAFRLSYTF
size: few
length: 9
J: TRBJ1-2
V: TRBV10-3
D: NA

DNA: TGTGCCAGCAGATGGACTCCCTCCGGGGCGTCAGATACGCAGTATTTT
CDR3: CASRWTPSGASDTQYF
size: few
length: 16
J: TRBJ2-3
V: TRBV2
D: NA

DNA: TGTGCCAGCAGCTTAGGCACAGGGGCCACCTATTCACCCCTTCACTTT
CDR3: CASSLGTGATYSPLHF
size: NA
length: 16
J: TRBJ1-6
V: TRBV7-2
D: TRBD1

DNA: TGTGCCAGCAGTTTCCCGGTCTCCCAAGAGACCCAGTACTTC
CDR3: CASSFPVSQETQYF
size: few
length: 14
J: TRBJ2-5
V: TRBV12-3/TRBV12-4
D: NA

DNA: TGTGCGGTGGGGAGCCTCACAGATACGCAGTATTTT
CDR3: CAVGSLTDTQYF
size: many
length: 12
J: TRBJ2-3
V: TRBV12-3/TRBV12-4
D: NA

DNA: TGCGCCAGCAGCCCTGGGGGGGAACTTGGCTACACCTTC
CDR3: CASSPGGELGYTF
size: NA
length: 13
J: TRBJ1-2
V: TRBV5-1
D: NA

DNA: TGTGCCAGCAGTTTTGGGGGACGAGCTTCAGACACCATATATTTT
CDR3: CASSFGGRASDTIYF
size: NA
length: 15
J: TRBJ1-3
V: TRBV12-3/TRBV12-4
D: NA

DNA: TGCAGTGCGTTCCAAGAGACCCAGTACTTC
CDR3: CSAFQETQYF
size: many
length: 10
J: TRBJ2-5
V: TRBV20-1
D: NA

DNA: TGTGCCAGCAGTGAAGGGGTCTTATCTGGGAAAGCTTTCTTT
CDR3: CASSEGVLSGKAFF
size: NA
length: 14
J: TRBJ1-1
V: TRBV27
D: NA

DNA: TGTGCCGCAAAGGTGGACCTCACAGATACGCAGTATTTT
CDR3: CAAKVDLTDTQYF
size: NA
length: 13
J: TRBJ2-3
V: TRBV7-9
D: NA

DNA: TGTGCCAGCAGCATCGGGGGTATCGAGACCCAGTACTTC
CDR3: CASSIGGIETQYF
size: NA
length: 13
J: TRBJ2-5
V: TRBV3-1
D: NA

DNA: TGTGCCAGCAGCTTAGAAGGGAACACTGAAGCTTTCTTT
CDR3: CASSLEGNTEAFF
size: many
length: 13
J: TRBJ1-1
V: TRBV7-9
D: NA

DNA: TGTGCCAGCAGCTTAGGCGTCGGGAACACTGAAGCTTTCTTT
CDR3: CASSLGVGNTEAFF
size: few
length: 14
J: TRBJ1-1
V: TRBV7-8
D: NA

DNA: TGCGCCAGCAGCTCTAGCGGGGGGGCAGAGACCCAGTACTTC
CDR3: CASSSSGGAETQYF
size: few
length: 14
J: TRBJ2-5
V: TRBV5-1
D: TRBD2

DNA: TGTGCCAGCAGCTGGACTAGCTCCGGCGGGATCAATGAGCAGTTCTTC
CDR3: CASSWTSSGGINEQFF
size: few
length: 16
J: TRBJ2-1
V: TRBV11-2
D: TRBD2

DNA: TGCAGTGCTAGGCTAGCGGGGGGCAATACGGATACGCAGTATTTT
CDR3: CSARLAGGNTDTQYF
size: NA
length: 15
J: TRBJ2-3
V: TRBV20-1
D: TRBD2

DNA: TGCAGCGTTGAGAGTAACGGAAACACCATATATTTT
CDR3: CSVESNGNTIYF
size: few
length: 12
J: TRBJ1-3
V: TRBV29-1
D: NA

DNA: TGTGCCACCCAAAGGCAGGGGGCCTCAGATACGCAGTATTTT
CDR3: CATQRQGASDTQYF
size: NA
length: 14
J: TRBJ2-3
V: TRBV2
D: TRBD1

DNA: TGTGCCAGCAGCTTAGCTTCCGGTTCCTATGGCTACACCTTC
CDR3: CASSLASGSYGYTF
size: NA
length: 14
J: TRBJ1-2
V: TRBV7-9
D: NA

DNA: TGTGCCAGCAGTTACGGGGCCACATTCCGACCAGATACGCAGTATTTT
CDR3: CASSYGATFRPDTQYF
size: NA
length: 16
J: TRBJ2-3
V: TRBV6-5
D: NA

DNA: TGTGCCAGCAGTGCAGGAAACAAAGAGCAGTTCTTC
CDR3: CASSAGNKEQFF
size: NA
length: 12
J: TRBJ2-1
V: TRBV6-1
D: NA

DNA: TGTGCCAGCAGCTGGGACAGGACGACTTACAATGAGCAGTTCTTC
CDR3: CASSWDRTTYNEQFF
size: many
length: 15
J: TRBJ2-1
V: TRBV7-2
D: TRBD1

DNA: TGTGCCAGCAGGGGACAGATTTCTGGAAACACCATATATTTT
CDR3: CASRGQISGNTIYF
size: medium-sized
length: 14
J: TRBJ1-3
V: TRBV12-3/TRBV12-4
D: TRBD1

DNA: TGTGCCAGCAGCGTATCAGGGGGGTTGGACCAGCCCCAGCATTTT
CDR3: CASSVSGGLDQPQHF
size: NA
length: 15
J: TRBJ1-5
V: TRBV9
D: TRBD1

DNA: TGTGCCAGCAGCCAGGCCGGGCCCCAGCATTTT
CDR3: CASSQAGPQHF
size: few
length: 11
J: TRBJ1-5
V: TRBV12-3/TRBV12-4
D: NA

DNA: TGCGCCAGCAGCCACCCCGAAAGCAATCAGGTGATGAACTATGGCTACACCTTC
CDR3: CASSHPESNQVMNYGYTF
size: many
length: 18
J: TRBJ1-2
V: TRBV5-1
D: NA

DNA: TGTGCCAGCCGGTCGACAGGGCCCAACACTGAAGCTTTCTTT
CDR3: CASRSTGPNTEAFF
size: few
length: 14
J: TRBJ1-1
V: TRBV2
D: TRBD1

DNA: TGTGCCAGCAGTGCTTCCCAGGGGGGAACTGGAAACACCATATATTTT
CDR3: CASSASQGGTGNTIYF
size: NA
length: 16
J: TRBJ1-3
V: TRBV2
D: TRBD1

DNA: TGCAGTGCTGGGGACAGGGGGGGCTATGGCTACACCTTC
CDR3: CSAGDRGGYGYTF
size: many
length: 13
J: TRBJ1-2
V: TRBV20-1
D: TRBD1

DNA: TGTGCCAGCAGCCAAACGCGACGAGCGGGGGGCAATGAGCAGTTCTTC
CDR3: CASSQTRRAGGNEQFF
size: few
length: 16
J: TRBJ2-1
V: TRBV4-2
D: TRBD2

DNA: TGTGCCTGGAGTTTTCTCAGTGCAACTAATGAAAAACTGTTTTTT
CDR3: CAWSFLSATNEKLFF
size: NA
length: 15
J: TRBJ1-4
V: TRBV30
D: NA

DNA: TGTGCCAGCACCGACAGTATGAACACTGAAGCTTTCTTT
CDR3: CASTDSMNTEAFF
size: few
length: 13
J: TRBJ1-1
V: TRBV2
D: NA

DNA: TGCAGTGCTAGAGATCCCAGGGCCCTTTCAACTTTCTTT
CDR3: CSARDPRALSTFF
size: NA
length: 13
J: TRBJ1-1
V: TRBV20-1
D: NA

DNA: TGTGCCAGCAGTTTAGGGACAGGGAATTTCATTCAGTACTTC
CDR3: CASSLGTGNFIQYF
size: few
length: 14
J: TRBJ2-4
V: TRBV12-3/TRBV12-4
D: TRBD1

DNA: TGTGCCAGCAGCTTAGTGCTCTATGGCTACACCTTC
CDR3: CASSLVLYGYTF
size: many
length: 12
J: TRBJ1-2
V: TRBV7-2
D: NA

DNA: TGTGCCACCAGTGATTCTCGCTCCGTGGAGACCCAGTACTTC
CDR3: CATSDSRSVETQYF
size: NA
length: 14
J: TRBJ2-5
V: TRBV24-1
D: NA

DNA: TGTGCCAGCAGTTACTTTAGGAACACTGAAGCTTTCTTT
CDR3: CASSYFRNTEAFF
size: few
length: 13
J: TRBJ1-1
V: TRBV6-5
D: NA

DNA: TGCAGTGCTAGACTCCCCGGGGGTGGCAATCAGCCCCAGCATTTT
CDR3: CSARLPGGGNQPQHF
size: many
length: 15
J: TRBJ1-5
V: TRBV20-1
D: NA

DNA: TGTGCCAGCAGTTTATCGGGGACGGGTTTTAGAAACATTCAGTACTTC
CDR3: CASSLSGTGFRNIQYF
size: many
length: 16
J: TRBJ2-4
V: TRBV12-3/TRBV12-4
D: NA

DNA: TGTGCCAGCAGTTGGAACGGAAACACTGAAGCTTTCTTT
CDR3: CASSWNGNTEAFF
size: NA
length: 13
J: TRBJ1-1
V: TRBV12-3/TRBV12-4
D: NA

DNA: TGTGCCAGCATTGACCCCGCCACAGATACGCAGTATTTT
CDR3: CASIDPATDTQYF
size: few
length: 13
J: TRBJ2-3
V: TRBV6-1
D: NA

DNA: TGCGCCAGCAGGGCGGGGGACTCCTACAATGAGCAGTTCTTC
CDR3: CASRAGDSYNEQFF
size: few
length: 14
J: TRBJ2-1
V: TRBV10-1
D: TRBD2

DNA: TGTGCCAGCAGTTACGCCCGTTCCCGCGGGGGCCCCCTGGAGACCCAGTACTTC
CDR3: CASSYARSRGGPLETQYF
size: NA
length: 18
J: TRBJ2-5
V: TRBV6-6
D: NA

DNA: TGCAGCGAGCGACCCTTAGCGGGGGGGCCGGACAATGAGCAGTTCTTC
CDR3: CSERPLAGGPDNEQFF
size: few
length: 16
J: TRBJ2-1
V: TRBV29-1
D: TRBD2

DNA: TGCAGTGATAGGGGCGGGCAGCCCCAGCATTTT
CDR3: CSDRGGQPQHF
size: NA
length: 11
J: TRBJ1-5
V: TRBV20-1
D: NA

DNA: TGTGCCAGCAGTTTCTCCGGGACAAAGTATTCACCCCTCCACTTT
CDR3: CASSFSGTKYSPLHF
size: many
length: 15
J: TRBJ1-6
V: TRBV12-3/TRBV12-4
D: NA

DNA: TGTGCCGGCAGGGGATACGGGGGGGCCCGCGCCTACAATGAGCAGTTCTTC
CDR3: CAGRGYGGARAYNEQFF
size: NA
length: 17
J: TRBJ2-1
V: TRBV25-1
D: TRBD2

DNA: TGCAGCGTTGAATCGGGCGAACTCGTTAGGGAGACCCAGTACTTC
CDR3: CSVESGELVRETQYF
size: NA
length: 15
J: TRBJ2-5
V: TRBV29-1
D: NA

DNA: TGTGCCAGCAGCGACCGGGACAACTGGAACACCGGGGAGCTGTTTTTT
CDR3: CASSDRDNWNTGELFF
size: few
length: 16
J: TRBJ2-2
V: TRBV11-2
D: NA

DNA: TGCGCCAGCACTGGGAGTGGCTTCACGCAGTATTTT
CDR3: CASTGSGFTQYF
size: NA
length: 12
J: TRBJ2-3
V: TRBV5-1
D: NA

DNA: TGTGCCAGCAGTTTACAGGTTAGGAACACTGAAGCTTTCTTT
CDR3: CASSLQVRNTEAFF
size: few
length: 14
J: TRBJ1-1
V: TRBV12-3/TRBV12-4
D: NA

DNA: TGCAGCGTTCCCGACAGCTTTTCCTACAATGAGCAGTTCTTC
CDR3: CSVPDSFSYNEQFF
size: NA
length: 14
J: TRBJ2-1
V: TRBV29-1
D: NA

DNA: TGCGCCAGCAGCTTCCGGGTTAGTGGCAATGAGCAGTTCTTC
CDR3: CASSFRVSGNEQFF
size: few
length: 14
J: TRBJ2-1
V: TRBV5-1
D: NA

DNA: TGTGCCACCAGCCTACGGGACACGAACTATGGCTACACCTTC
CDR3: CATSLRDTNYGYTF
size: many
length: 14
J: TRBJ1-2
V: TRBV15
D: NA

DNA: TGTGCCAGCAGTGAAGAGCCAGGGGGCGCGTCTGGGGCCAACGTCCTGACTTTC
CDR3: CASSEEPGGASGANVLTF
size: NA
length: 18
J: TRBJ2-6
V: TRBV6-1
D: TRBD1